The present entry profiles one TCR beta chain with its context. CDR3 size: 13 residues. From germline, CDR1 is SGHNT and CDR2 YENEEA. The V end was cut by 0 bases, the J end by 9 bases, with 9 bases between. This sample is part of a study of blood T cell repertoires in COVID-19. The authors' processing: From reference gene primer amplification, estimates of nucleated cell counts were derived. The assay was immunoSEQ multiplex PCR, and TCRdb's table has in-frame clones only and misses some. V, J and clone size reflect that table, while D and trimming were determined from the DNA. The top ten hold about an eighth of the sample, which has 100,000 to 150,000 clones, 84% seen once.

This chain uses TRBV11-3 with TRBJ2-1, with no clear D. Sample: peripheral blood. The TCR sequence derives from a woman in her twenties or thirties who had recovered from COVID-19. The CDR3 DNA follows: TGTGCCAGCAGCTTAGATCCAGTTTCTGAGCAGTTCTTC. This sequence encodes CASSLDPVSEQFF.